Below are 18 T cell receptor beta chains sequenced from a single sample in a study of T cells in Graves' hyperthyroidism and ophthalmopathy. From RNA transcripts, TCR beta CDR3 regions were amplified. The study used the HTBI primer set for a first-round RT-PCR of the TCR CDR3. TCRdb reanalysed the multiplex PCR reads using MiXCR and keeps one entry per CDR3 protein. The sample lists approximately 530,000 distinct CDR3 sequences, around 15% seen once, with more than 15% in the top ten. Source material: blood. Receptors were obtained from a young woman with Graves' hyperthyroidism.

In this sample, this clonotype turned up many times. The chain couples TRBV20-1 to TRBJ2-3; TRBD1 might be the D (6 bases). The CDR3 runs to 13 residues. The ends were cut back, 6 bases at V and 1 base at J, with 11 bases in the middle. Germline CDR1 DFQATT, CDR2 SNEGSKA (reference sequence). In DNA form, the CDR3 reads TGCAGTGCCCAACGGACAGGCACAGATACGCAGTATTTT. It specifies CSAQRTGTDTQYF.

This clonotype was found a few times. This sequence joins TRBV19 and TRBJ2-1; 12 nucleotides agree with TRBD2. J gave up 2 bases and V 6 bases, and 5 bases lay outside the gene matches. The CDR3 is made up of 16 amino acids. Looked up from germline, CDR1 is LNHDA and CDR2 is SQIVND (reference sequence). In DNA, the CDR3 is TGTGCCAGTAGCCAGACTAGCGGGGGCCCCTACAATGAGCAGTTCTTC. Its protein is CASSQTSGGPYNEQFF.

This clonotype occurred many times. In DNA form, the CDR3 reads TGTGCCAGCAGCGAGACGGCAGCGAAAGAGACCCAGTACTTC. This encodes CASSETAAKETQYF. J is TRBJ2-5 and V is TRBV7-2, with D uncertain. CDR3 length equals 14 residues. Per germline, CDR1 SGHTA and CDR2 FQGNSA. Deletions cut 5 bases from V and 3 bases from J, with 13 bases between.

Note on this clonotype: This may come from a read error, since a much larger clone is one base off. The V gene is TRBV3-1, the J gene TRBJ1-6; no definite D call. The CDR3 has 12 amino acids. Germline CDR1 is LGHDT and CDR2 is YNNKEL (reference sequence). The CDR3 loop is CANSQEGSPLHF. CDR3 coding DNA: TGTGCCAACAGCCAAGAAGGATCACCCCTCCACTTT.

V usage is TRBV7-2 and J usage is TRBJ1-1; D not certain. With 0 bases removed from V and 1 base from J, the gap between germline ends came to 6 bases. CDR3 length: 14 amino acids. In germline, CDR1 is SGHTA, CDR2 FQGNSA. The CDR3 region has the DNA TGTGCCAGCAGCTTAGCCCCACGGAACACTGAAGCTTTCTTT. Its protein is CASSLAPRNTEAFF.

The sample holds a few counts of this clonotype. The DNA of the CDR3 is TGTGCCAGTCTATCCTACAATGAGCAGTTCTTC. Its translation: CASLSYNEQFF. This chain connects TRBV2 to TRBJ2-1; D unclear. CDR3 size: 11 residues. Germline values: CDR1 SNHLY, CDR2 FYNNEI. The V end lost 9 bases, the J end lost 1 base, and 4 bases lay between the germline ends.

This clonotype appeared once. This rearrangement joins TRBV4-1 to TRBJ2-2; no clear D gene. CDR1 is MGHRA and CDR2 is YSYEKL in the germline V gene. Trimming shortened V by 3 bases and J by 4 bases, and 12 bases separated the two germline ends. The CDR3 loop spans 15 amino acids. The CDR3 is CASSQYQDRTGELFF. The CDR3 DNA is TGCGCCAGCAGCCAGTATCAGGACCGCACCGGGGAGCTGTTTTTT.

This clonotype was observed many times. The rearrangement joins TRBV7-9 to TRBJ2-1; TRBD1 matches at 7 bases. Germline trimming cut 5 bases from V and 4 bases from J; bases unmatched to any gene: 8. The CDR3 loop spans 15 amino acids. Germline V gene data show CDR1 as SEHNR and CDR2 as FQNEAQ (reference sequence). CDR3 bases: TGTGCCAGCAGCAAACCGGGACAGCAATACAATGAGCAGTTCTTC. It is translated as CASSKPGQQYNEQFF. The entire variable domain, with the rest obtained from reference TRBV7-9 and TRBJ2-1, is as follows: DTGVSQNPRHKITKRGQNVTFRCDPISEHNRLYWYRQTLGQGPEFLTYFQNEAQLEKSRLLSDRFSAERPKGSFSTLEIQRTEQGDSAMYLCASSKPGQQYNEQFFGPGTRLTVL.

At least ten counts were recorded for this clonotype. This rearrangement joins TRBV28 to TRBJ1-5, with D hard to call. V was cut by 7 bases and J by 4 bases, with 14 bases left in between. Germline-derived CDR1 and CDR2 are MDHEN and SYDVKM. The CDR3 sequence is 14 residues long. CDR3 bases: TGTGCCAGCAACCAAATGGGAGAAAATCAGCCCCAGCATTTT. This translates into CASNQMGENQPQHF.

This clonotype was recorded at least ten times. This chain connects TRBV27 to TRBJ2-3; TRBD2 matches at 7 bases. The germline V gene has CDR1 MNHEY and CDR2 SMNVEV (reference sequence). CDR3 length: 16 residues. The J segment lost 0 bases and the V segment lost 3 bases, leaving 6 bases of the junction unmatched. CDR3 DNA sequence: TGTGCCAGCAGTTTGGGGGGGATCTCTAGCACAGATACGCAGTATTTT. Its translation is CASSLGGISSTDTQYF.

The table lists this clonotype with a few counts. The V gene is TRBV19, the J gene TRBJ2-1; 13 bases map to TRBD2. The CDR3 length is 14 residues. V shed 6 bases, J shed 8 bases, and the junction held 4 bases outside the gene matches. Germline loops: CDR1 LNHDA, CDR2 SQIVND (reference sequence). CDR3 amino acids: CASRGTSGRDEQFF. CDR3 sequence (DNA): TGTGCCAGTAGGGGAACTAGCGGGAGGGATGAGCAGTTCTTC.

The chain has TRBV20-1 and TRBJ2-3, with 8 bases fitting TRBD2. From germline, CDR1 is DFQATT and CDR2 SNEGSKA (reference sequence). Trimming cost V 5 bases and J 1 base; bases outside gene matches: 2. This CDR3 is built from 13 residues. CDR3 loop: CSAVLAGTDTQYF. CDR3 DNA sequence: TGCAGTGCTGTACTAGCGGGCACAGATACGCAGTATTTT.

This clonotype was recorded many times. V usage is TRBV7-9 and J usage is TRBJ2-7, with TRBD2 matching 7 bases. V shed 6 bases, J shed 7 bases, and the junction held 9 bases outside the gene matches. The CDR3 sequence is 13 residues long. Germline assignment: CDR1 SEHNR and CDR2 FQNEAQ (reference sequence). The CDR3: CASRVAGGREQYF. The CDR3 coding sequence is TGTGCCAGCAGAGTGGCGGGCGGGAGAGAGCAGTACTTC.

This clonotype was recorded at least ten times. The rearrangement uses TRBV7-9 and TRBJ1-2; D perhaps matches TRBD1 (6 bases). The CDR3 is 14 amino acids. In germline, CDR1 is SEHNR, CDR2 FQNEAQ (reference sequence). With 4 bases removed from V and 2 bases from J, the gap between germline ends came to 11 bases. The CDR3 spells CASSSRTANYGYTF. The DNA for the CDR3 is TGTGCCAGCAGCTCACGGACAGCGAACTATGGCTACACCTTC.

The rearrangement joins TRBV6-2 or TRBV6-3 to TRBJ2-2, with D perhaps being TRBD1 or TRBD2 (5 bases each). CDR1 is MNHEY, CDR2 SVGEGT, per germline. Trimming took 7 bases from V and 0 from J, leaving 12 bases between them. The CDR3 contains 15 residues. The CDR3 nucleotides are TGTGCCAGCACGGGGCTTGGGGCGAACACCGGGGAGCTGTTTTTT. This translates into CASTGLGANTGELFF.

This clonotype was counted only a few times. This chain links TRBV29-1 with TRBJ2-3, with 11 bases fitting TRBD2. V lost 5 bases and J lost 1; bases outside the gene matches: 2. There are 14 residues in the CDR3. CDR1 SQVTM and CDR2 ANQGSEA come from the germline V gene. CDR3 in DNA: TGCAGCGTTTTACTAGCGGGGGGCACAGATACGCAGTATTTT. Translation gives CSVLLAGGTDTQYF.

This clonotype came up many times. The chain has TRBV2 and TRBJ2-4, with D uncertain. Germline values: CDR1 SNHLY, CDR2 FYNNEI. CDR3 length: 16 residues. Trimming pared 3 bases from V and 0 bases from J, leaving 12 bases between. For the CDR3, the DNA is TGTGCCAGCAGTGATCCCGGGTTAGGAGCCAAAAACATTCAGTACTTC. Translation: CASSDPGLGAKNIQYF.

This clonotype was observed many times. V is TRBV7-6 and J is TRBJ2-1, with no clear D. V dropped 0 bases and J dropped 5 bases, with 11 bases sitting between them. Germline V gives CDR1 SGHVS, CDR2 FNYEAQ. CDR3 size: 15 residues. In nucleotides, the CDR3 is TGTGCCAGCAGCTTAGCGCGCGCAGCTCACAATGAGCAGTTCTTC. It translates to CASSLARAAHNEQFF.